This TCR beta chain was documented in a study of blood T cell repertoires in COVID-19. About the study: Specimens from acute and convalescent COVID-19 originated in the United States, Italy and Spain.

From germline, CDR1 is SNHLY and CDR2 FYNNEI. With V trimmed by 3 bases and J by 6 bases, 9 bases remained unmatched. CDR3 length equals 15 residues. Authors' methods: From reference gene primer amplification, estimates of nucleated cell counts were derived. TCRdb's copy holds only in-frame clones and misses some; the assay was immunoSEQ multiplex PCR. V, J and clone size reflect that table, while D and trimming were determined from the DNA. Altogether roughly 84,000 clones are present, over 70% being singletons, with the ten largest covering roughly 4%. This sequence was found in a woman aged 50 to 60 with acute or convalescent COVID-19. The chain is built from TRBV2 and TRBJ2-5; 8 bases align to TRBD2. Sequencing was carried out using peripheral blood. DNA of the CDR3: TGTGCCAGCAGTGAGCTGGCGGGGGGCCGGAAGACCCAGTACTTC. Its translation is CASSELAGGRKTQYF.